This passage covers 9 T cell receptor beta chains from one sample sequenced in a study of cytomegalovirus exposure and HLA in healthy donors. Method: immunoSEQ multiplex PCR; TCRdb's copy keeps in-frame clones and lacks some. The sample carries fewer than 200,000 clones, roughly nine tenths recorded once. The sequencing sample was made of PBMCs. The receptors here all came from a woman aged 18 to 35 in good health and CMV-seropositive.

The V gene is TRBV19, the J gene TRBJ2-1, with TRBD1 identical over 8 bases. This CDR3 contains 14 residues. Losses at the gene ends were 10 bases for V and 3 bases for J; bases not matched to a gene: 8. The germline V gene has CDR1 LNHDA and CDR2 SQIVND (reference sequence). The CDR3 loop is CATRRGQVYNEQFF. The CDR3 DNA is TGTGCCACACGGCGGGGACAGGTCTACAATGAGCAGTTCTTC.

The rearrangement links TRBV29-1 to TRBJ2-1; tentative D call: TRBD2 (5 bases). Germline CDR1 is SQVTM and CDR2 is ANQGSEA. CDR3 length: 13 amino acids. With 4 bases removed from V and 7 bases from J, the gap between germline ends came to 14 bases. The CDR3 sequence: CSVGSGNGNEQFF. CDR3 nucleotides: TGCAGCGTTGGGTCGGGGAATGGGAATGAGCAGTTCTTC.

V usage is TRBV2 and J usage is TRBJ2-1; D possibly corresponds to TRBD2 (5 bases). V dropped 7 bases and J dropped 11 bases, with 12 bases sitting between them. This CDR3 spans 11 amino acids. Germline CDR1 SNHLY, CDR2 FYNNEI. CDR3 amino acids: CASTLSGKQFF. The CDR3 DNA reads TGTGCCAGCACCCTAAGCGGAAAGCAGTTCTTC.

This clone showed up just a few times. The rearrangement uses TRBV28 and TRBJ1-2; 8 bases are shared with TRBD1. Germline CDR1 MDHEN, CDR2 SYDVKM. V shed 7 bases, J shed 5 bases, and the junction held 9 bases outside the gene matches. The CDR3 runs 14 residues. The CDR3 DNA is TGTGCCAGCACCGTACAGGGACAGGTTTATGGCTACACCTTC. This codes for CASTVQGQVYGYTF.

The chain carries TRBV6-5 and TRBJ2-7; 10 bases are shared with TRBD1. This CDR3 is 15 amino acids long. Germline V gene sequence: CDR1 MNHEY, CDR2 SVGAGI. With 5 bases clipped from V and 5 bases from J, the junction kept 9 bases outside the gene matches. The CDR3 sequence: CASSTGQGVLDEQYF. The CDR3 nucleotides are TGTGCCAGCAGTACCGGACAGGGGGTGCTGGACGAGCAGTACTTC.

The V gene is TRBV18, the J gene TRBJ2-4; 8 nucleotides line up with TRBD1. J was trimmed by 2 bases and V by 2 bases; bases with no gene match: 5. The CDR3 is 16 amino acids. Germline CDR1 KGHSH, CDR2 LQKENI. The CDR3 region is CASSPNQGASKNIQYF. CDR3 coding DNA: TGTGCCAGCTCACCAAACCAGGGGGCGTCCAAAAACATTCAGTACTTC.

This sequence joins TRBV18 and TRBJ1-4; 10 bases are a match to TRBD1. CDR1 KGHSH and CDR2 LQKENI come from the germline V gene. V was clipped by 3 bases and J by 4 bases; unmatched bases: 2. This CDR3 contains 15 residues. CDR3 sequence reads: CASSPTGGLNEKLFF. The CDR3 DNA reads as TGTGCCAGCTCACCGACAGGGGGCCTTAATGAAAAACTGTTTTTT.

The chain uses TRBV11-2 and TRBJ2-2; 9 bases map to TRBD2. Germline V gives CDR1 SGHAT, CDR2 FQNNGV. Trimming took 5 bases from V and 5 from J; bases not matched to a gene: 6. The CDR3 is made up of 15 amino acids. Written as DNA, the CDR3 is TGTGCCAGCAGCCCGCGGGGGGGCCGGACCGGGGAGCTGTTTTTT. As protein: CASSPRGGRTGELFF.

This clone was seen a single time. This chain links TRBV15 with TRBJ2-7; 8 bases align to TRBD1. Germline values: CDR1 LNHNV, CDR2 YYDKDF (reference sequence). This CDR3 comprises 15 residues. The junction had 4 bases not matched to a gene; V was cut back by 0 bases and J by 3 bases. The CDR3 region has the DNA TGTGCCACCAGCAGAGATTCACAGGGGGGCTACGAGCAGTACTTC. This codes for CATSRDSQGGYEQYF.